The 4 T cell receptor beta chains in this list originate from one sample, sequenced in a study of blood T cell repertoires in COVID-19. The repertoire was sequenced with immunoSEQ multiplex PCR; TCRdb's copy has only in-frame clones and lacks some. The table records some 150,000 clones, less than 90% of them present only once. Sequences were obtained from peripheral blood. Every receptor here comes from a woman aged 70-85 years with acute or convalescent COVID-19.

The V call is TRBV6-1, the J call TRBJ1-6, with 8 nucleotides matching TRBD1. This CDR3 has 18 residues. The junction had 13 bases not matched to a gene; V was cut back by 2 bases and J by 7 bases. CDR1 MNHNS and CDR2 SASEGT come from the germline V gene. The CDR3 protein is CASSEPNPGQGHNSPLHF. The CDR3 DNA sequence: TGTGCCAGCAGTGAACCGAATCCAGGACAGGGTCACAATTCACCCCTCCACTTT.

As to this clone: The junction departs from germline at one end; a sequencing error may be responsible. The CDR3 nucleotides read TGCGCCAGCAGCTTCATATCCGGGACAGATCCGCAGTATTTT. Translated: CASSFISGTDPQYF. The chain couples TRBV5-1 to TRBJ2-3; the match to TRBD1 covers 7 bases. CDR1 and CDR2 from the germline V gene are SGHRS and YFSETQ. This CDR3 contains 14 residues.

The chain is built from TRBV28 and TRBJ1-3, with TRBD1 identical over 10 bases. J gave up 2 bases and V 4 bases, and 5 bases lay outside the gene matches. CDR1 MDHEN and CDR2 SYDVKM come from the germline V gene. CDR3 length equals 16 residues. CDR3 amino acids: CASSSWDRGAGNTIYF. CDR3 coding DNA: TGTGCCAGCAGTTCCTGGGACAGGGGAGCTGGAAACACCATATATTTT.

This rearrangement joins TRBV28 to TRBJ1-6; a weak D match, TRBD1 (5 bases). This CDR3 region has 16 residues. Per germline, CDR1 MDHEN and CDR2 SYDVKM. V gave up 5 bases and J gave up 2 bases, with 13 bases separating them. CDR3 sequence: CASSGGSGAYNSPLHF. Here the CDR3 DNA reads TGTGCCAGCAGTGGGGGGTCGGGGGCCTATAATTCACCCCTCCACTTT. The entire variable domain, with the rest obtained from reference TRBV28 and TRBJ1-6, is as follows: DVKVTQSSRYLVKRTGEKVFLECVQDMDHENMFWYRQDPGLGLRLIYFSYDVKMKEKGDIPEGYSVSREKKERFSLILESASTNQTSMYLCASSGGSGAYNSPLHFGNGTRLTVT.